The entry below describes one T cell receptor beta chain. Its target is not known. Germline loops: CDR1 SQVTM, CDR2 ANQGSEA. This CDR3 has 12 residues. The data originate from a study of T cells expressing NK-cell markers. Study at large: All TCR beta repertoires analysed originated from sorted CD3+CD56+NKG2C+, CD3+CD56+NKG2C- and CD3+CD56-NKG2C+ T cells. Just one sequenced donor of eight was HCMV-seronegative, while seven were seropositive.

Points from the study as a whole: Dominant NKG2C+ clonotypes were found to form about 1.0-8% of CD8+ T cells in over five donors. In several donors, dominant clonotypes made up about 25-60.1% of CD3+CD56-NKG2C+ cells.

Using the 5' RACE reads, TCRdb records one entry per CDR3 protein without DNA. Its table lists more than 90,000 distinct CDR3 sequences. This chain connects TRBV29-1 to TRBJ2-4; TCRdb's D call, TRBD1, is unchecked because there is no DNA. This TCR came from a woman aged 18 to 75 in good health. Material for sequencing was blood T cells: a sorted CD56 or NKG2C T cell subset, CD4+ or CD8+ T cells, or bulk PBMC T cells (not recorded which). CDR3 loop: CSVDQGLNIQYF.